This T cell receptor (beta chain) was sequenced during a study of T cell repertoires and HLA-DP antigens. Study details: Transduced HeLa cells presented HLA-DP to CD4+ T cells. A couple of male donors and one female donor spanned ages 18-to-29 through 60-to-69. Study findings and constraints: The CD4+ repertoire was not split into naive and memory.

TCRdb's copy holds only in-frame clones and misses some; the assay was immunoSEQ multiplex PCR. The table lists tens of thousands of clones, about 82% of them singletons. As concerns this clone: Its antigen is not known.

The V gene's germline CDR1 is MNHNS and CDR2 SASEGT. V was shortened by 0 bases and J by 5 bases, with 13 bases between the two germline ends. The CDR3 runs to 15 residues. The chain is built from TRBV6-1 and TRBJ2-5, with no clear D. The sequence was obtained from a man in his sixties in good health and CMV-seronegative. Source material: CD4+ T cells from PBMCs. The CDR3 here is CASSEATRVGETQYF. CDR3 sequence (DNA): TGTGCCAGCAGTGAAGCCACCCGAGTGGGCGAGACCCAGTACTTC.